Listed here is a single TCR beta chain. CDR3 length: 15 amino acids. V lost 2 bases, J lost 9 bases, and 17 bases lay in between. Germline V gene data show CDR1 as ENHRY and CDR2 as SYGVKD. The source of the sample is a study of blood T cell repertoires in COVID-19. Sequencing used immunoSEQ multiplex PCR; TCRdb keeps in-frame clones, though not all of them. Among about 150,000 clones, around 84% were seen once, and the ten largest hold more than 5.5%. The sequence was collected from a woman aged 50 to 60 in a cohort sampled during active or convalescent COVID-19. The material sequenced was peripheral blood. The chain recombines TRBV10-3 with TRBJ2-1, with a tentative D call TRBD1 (6 bases). CDR3 sequence reads: CAISEPLRQAGEQFF. For the CDR3, the DNA is TGTGCCATCAGTGAGCCTTTAAGACAGGCTGGTGAGCAGTTCTTC.